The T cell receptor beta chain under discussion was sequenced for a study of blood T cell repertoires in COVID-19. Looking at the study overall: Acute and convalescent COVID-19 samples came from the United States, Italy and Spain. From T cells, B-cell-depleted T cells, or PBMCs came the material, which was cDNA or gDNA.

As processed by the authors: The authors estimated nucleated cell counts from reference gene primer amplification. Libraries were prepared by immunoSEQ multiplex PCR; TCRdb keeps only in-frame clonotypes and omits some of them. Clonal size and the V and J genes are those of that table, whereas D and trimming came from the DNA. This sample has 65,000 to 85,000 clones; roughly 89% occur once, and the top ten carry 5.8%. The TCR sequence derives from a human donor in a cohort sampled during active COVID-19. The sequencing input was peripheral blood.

This chain's CDR3 is CATSREGGSYEQYF. CDR3 nucleotide sequence: TGTGCCACCAGCAGAGAAGGCGGCTCCTACGAGCAGTACTTC. This rearrangement joins TRBV15 to TRBJ2-7; D unclear. Between the trimmed V and J ends, which lost 0 bases and 0 bases, there was a span of 6 bases. Per germline, CDR1 LNHNV and CDR2 YYDKDF (reference sequence). This CDR3 is 14 amino acids long.